These T cell receptor beta chains were read from a single sample in a study of blood T cell repertoires in COVID-19. Measured with immunoSEQ multiplex PCR; TCRdb has only the in-frame clones, and not every one. The sample includes 130,000 or so clones, 84% seen only once; the top ten take approximately 1.5%. Sequencing input: peripheral blood. The origin of the receptors is a man in his fifties or sixties with acute or convalescent COVID-19. CDR3s include the opening cysteine and the closing phenylalanine or tryptophan. Each record gives: V gene, D gene, J gene, clone size, CDR3 protein, CDR3 DNA. A D gene is named only where the DNA matches it firmly. Clone size is not always given. Where it is, it says once, few, many or a class for expanded clones.

TRBV6-5	TRBD2	TRBJ2-7	-	CASNPTSGLLSEQYF	TGTGCCAGCAATCCGACTAGCGGGCTTTTGAGCGAGCAGTACTTC
TRBV7-6	TRBD2	TRBJ2-7	-	CASSPLLAGGRDEQYF	TGTGCCAGCAGCCCGCTACTAGCGGGAGGAAGAGACGAGCAGTACTTC
TRBV9	TRBD2	TRBJ2-3	-	CASGRGGPYPTDTQYF	TGTGCCAGCGGGCGCGGGGGGCCTTACCCCACAGATACGCAGTATTTT
TRBV7-3	-	TRBJ2-1	-	CASSPRTDNEQFF	TGTGCCAGCAGCCCTCGGACAGACAATGAGCAGTTCTTC
TRBV5-6	TRBD1	TRBJ1-5	-	CASSRDRGNQPQHF	TGTGCCAGCAGCAGGGACAGGGGAAATCAGCCCCAGCATTTT
TRBV19	TRBD1	TRBJ1-5	once	CASSIRGDRGRNQPQHF	TGTGCCAGTAGTATACGAGGGGACAGGGGGAGAAACCAGCCCCAGCATTTT
TRBV12-3/TRBV12-4	-	TRBJ2-2	-	CASRLYTGELFF	TGTGCCAGCCGTCTATACACCGGGGAGCTGTTTTTT
TRBV5-1	-	TRBJ2-7	-	CASNEGQGRTYEQYF	TGCGCCAGCAACGAAGGACAAGGGCGTACCTACGAGCAGTACTTC
TRBV7-9	-	TRBJ2-7	-	CASSLLRRGYEQYF	TGTGCCAGCAGCTTACTTAGGCGAGGCTACGAGCAGTACTTC
TRBV11-2	-	TRBJ2-3	-	CASSLRGTVYGDTQYF	TGTGCCAGCAGCTTACGGGGGACCGTGTATGGAGATACGCAGTATTTT
TRBV5-1	-	TRBJ2-3	-	CASSTQLGSDTQYF	TGCGCCAGCAGCACCCAACTAGGGTCGGATACGCAGTATTTT
TRBV24-1	-	TRBJ2-1	-	CATSTGMYNEQFF	TGTGCCACCAGCACAGGGATGTACAATGAGCAGTTCTTC
TRBV9	-	TRBJ1-5	few	CASSVGGRNNQPQHF	TGTGCCAGCAGCGTAGGAGGCCGCAACAATCAGCCCCAGCATTTT
TRBV10-2	-	TRBJ1-1	-	CASSETGQNTEAFF	TGCGCCAGCAGTGAGACAGGGCAGAACACTGAAGCTTTCTTT
TRBV10-2	TRBD1	TRBJ1-3	-	CASRRTGSGNTIYF	TGCGCCAGCAGAAGGACAGGCTCTGGAAACACCATATATTTT
TRBV19	TRBD1	TRBJ2-5	-	CASRQGSETQYF	TGTGCCAGTAGACAGGGGTCAGAGACCCAGTACTTC
TRBV7-9	TRBD1	TRBJ1-2	-	CASSLGGQGAYGYTF	TGTGCCAGCAGCTTAGGAGGACAGGGAGCCTATGGCTACACCTTC
TRBV28	-	TRBJ1-5	-	CAARDIGLLYSNQPQHF	TGTGCTGCGAGGGACATCGGGCTCCTCTATAGCAATCAGCCCCAGCATTTT
TRBV19	-	TRBJ1-2	-	CASIAPNYGYTF	TGTGCCAGTATAGCCCCTAACTATGGCTACACCTTC
TRBV2	-	TRBJ2-1	-	CASHRVNEQFF	TGTGCCAGTCACAGGGTCAATGAGCAGTTCTTC
TRBV10-1	-	TRBJ2-7	few	CASSPLSNGVGEQYF	TGCGCCAGCAGCCCCCTAAGCAACGGGGTTGGCGAGCAGTACTTC
TRBV7-9	-	TRBJ2-5	-	CASKLAGGETQYF	TGTGCCAGCAAACTGGCAGGTGGGGAGACCCAGTACTTC
TRBV19	TRBD1	TRBJ2-4	-	CASSDRQGNIQYF	TGTGCCAGTAGTGACAGACAGGGAAACATTCAGTACTTC
TRBV6-1	TRBD2	TRBJ2-1	-	CASSEGVAGGSQFF	TGTGCCAGCAGTGAAGGAGTAGCGGGGGGTTCGCAGTTCTTC
TRBV10-1	-	TRBJ2-1	once	CASGTLKRGNEQFF	TGCGCCAGCGGGACTCTAAAGAGGGGCAATGAGCAGTTCTTC
TRBV5-6	TRBD2	TRBJ2-1	-	CASSLRTSGRHNEQFF	TGTGCCAGCAGCCTGCGGACTAGCGGAAGACACAATGAGCAGTTCTTC
TRBV5-4	-	TRBJ1-1	few	CASSSRGGDTEAFF	TGTGCCAGCAGCTCAAGAGGGGGGGACACTGAAGCTTTCTTT
TRBV7-8	TRBD1	TRBJ2-5	-	CASSRDRGLETQYF	TGTGCCAGCAGCCGGGACAGGGGTTTAGAGACCCAGTACTTC
TRBV7-2	TRBD1	TRBJ2-6	-	CASSSDRASGANVLTF	TGTGCCAGCAGTTCCGACAGGGCCTCTGGGGCCAACGTCCTGACTTTC
TRBV9	-	TRBJ1-3	few	CASSPRGNTIYF	TGTGCCAGCAGCCCGCGTGGAAACACCATATATTTT
TRBV19	-	TRBJ1-1	-	CASSIQGSSNTEAFF	TGTGCCAGTAGTATACAGGGTTCTTCGAACACTGAAGCTTTCTTT
TRBV7-3	TRBD2	TRBJ2-1	-	CASSLIGLAGEDEQFF	TGTGCCAGCAGCTTAATCGGACTAGCGGGTGAGGATGAGCAGTTCTTC
TRBV5-1	-	TRBJ1-2	-	CASSFTQGSNYGYTF	TGCGCCAGCAGCTTTACCCAGGGGTCTAACTATGGCTACACCTTC
TRBV3-1/TRBV3-2	-	TRBJ1-2	-	CASSQDLVRGGTNYGYTF	TGTGCCAGCAGCCAAGATTTAGTTCGGGGAGGGACGAACTATGGCTACACCTTC